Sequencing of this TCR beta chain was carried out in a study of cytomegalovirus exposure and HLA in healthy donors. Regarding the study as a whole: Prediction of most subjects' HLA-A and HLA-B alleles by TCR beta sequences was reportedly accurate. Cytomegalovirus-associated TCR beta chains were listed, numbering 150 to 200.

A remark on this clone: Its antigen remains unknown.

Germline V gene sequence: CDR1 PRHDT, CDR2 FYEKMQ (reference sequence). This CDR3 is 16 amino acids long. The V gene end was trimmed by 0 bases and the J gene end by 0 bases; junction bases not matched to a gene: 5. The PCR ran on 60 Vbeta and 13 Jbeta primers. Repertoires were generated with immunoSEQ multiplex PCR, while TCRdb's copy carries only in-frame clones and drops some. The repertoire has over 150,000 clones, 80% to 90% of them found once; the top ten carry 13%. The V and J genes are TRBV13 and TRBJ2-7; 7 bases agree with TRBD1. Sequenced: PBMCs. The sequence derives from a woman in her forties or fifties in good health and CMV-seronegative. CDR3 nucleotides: TGTGCCAGCAGCTTAGGGGGACAGAGGAGCTCCTACGAGCAGTACTTC. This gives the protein CASSLGGQRSSYEQYF.